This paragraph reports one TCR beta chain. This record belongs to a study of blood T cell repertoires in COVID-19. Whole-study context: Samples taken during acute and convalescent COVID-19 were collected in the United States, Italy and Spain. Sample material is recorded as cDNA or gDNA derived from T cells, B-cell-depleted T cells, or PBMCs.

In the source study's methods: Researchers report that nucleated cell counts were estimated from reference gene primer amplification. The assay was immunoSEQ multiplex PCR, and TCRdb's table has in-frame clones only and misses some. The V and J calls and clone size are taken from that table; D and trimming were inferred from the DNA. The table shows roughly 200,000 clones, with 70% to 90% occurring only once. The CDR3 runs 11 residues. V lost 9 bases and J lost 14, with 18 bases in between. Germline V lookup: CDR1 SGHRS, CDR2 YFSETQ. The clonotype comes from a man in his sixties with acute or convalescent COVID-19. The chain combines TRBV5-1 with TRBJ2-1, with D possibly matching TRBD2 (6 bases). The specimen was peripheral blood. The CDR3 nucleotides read TGCGCCACCTATTCTAGCGCCATCGAGTTCTTC. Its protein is CATYSSAIEFF.